One sample yielded the 6 T cell receptor beta chains listed below, sequenced in a study of cytomegalovirus exposure and HLA in healthy donors. The PCR was carried out with 60 Vbeta primers and 13 Jbeta primers. Profiling relied on immunoSEQ multiplex PCR, and the TCRdb table lists in-frame clones only, not all of them. The sample lists tens of thousands of clones, 64% occurring once. Sequencing input: PBMCs. These receptors originate from a human donor in good health.

The table lists this clone with a few counts. The chain has TRBV12-5 and TRBJ2-7; D is undetermined. The CDR3 covers 12 residues. V shed 7 bases and J shed 5 bases, with 12 bases lying between them. Germline CDR1 LGHNT, CDR2 FRNRAP. This CDR3 is CASAPGNDEQYF. The CDR3 DNA reads as TGTGCTAGTGCCCCGGGTAATGACGAGCAGTACTTC.

This sequence joins TRBV5-5 and TRBJ1-1, with D unresolved. The CDR3 length is 16 residues. Germline CDR1 reads SGHKS; CDR2 reads YYEKEE (reference sequence). V was pared by 0 bases and J by 1 base, with 13 bases between. The CDR3 reads CASSLALWAGNTEAFF. CDR3 DNA sequence: TGTGCCAGCAGCTTGGCACTCTGGGCAGGGAACACTGAAGCTTTCTTT.

The chain employs TRBV19 and TRBJ2-2; 11 positions agree with TRBD2. J was trimmed by 1 base and V by 5 bases; bases with no gene match: 6. CDR3 size: 17 residues. Germline CDR1 and CDR2: LNHDA and SQIVND (reference sequence). Here the CDR3 reads CASSFTSGGLNTGELFF. CDR3 DNA sequence: TGTGCCAGTAGTTTCACTAGCGGGGGCCTGAACACCGGGGAGCTGTTTTTT.

This chain links TRBV4-2 with TRBJ1-2; 8 bases match TRBD1. Per germline, CDR1 LGHNA and CDR2 YNFKEQ. The CDR3 is 16 amino acids. V was clipped by 3 bases and J by 2 bases; unmatched bases: 8. This chain's CDR3 is CASSQDEQGGNYGYTF. Here the CDR3 DNA reads TGTGCCAGCAGCCAGGACGAACAGGGGGGGAACTATGGCTACACCTTC.

J is TRBJ1-3 and V is TRBV5-8, with 7 bases matching TRBD1. Germline assignment: CDR1 SGHTS and CDR2 YDEGEE. The junction had 6 bases not matched to a gene; V was cut back by 3 bases and J by 0 bases. The length of the CDR3 is 16 residues. The CDR3 protein is CASSWGQLVSGNTIYF. Written as DNA, the CDR3 is TGTGCCAGCAGCTGGGGACAGTTAGTCTCTGGAAACACCATATATTTT.

The chain couples TRBV2 to TRBJ2-5, with TRBD2 as a possible D gene (5 bases). V was cut by 6 bases and J by 5 bases, with 10 bases left in between. This CDR3 region has 12 residues. The V gene's germline CDR1 is SNHLY and CDR2 FYNNEI. The CDR3 DNA sequence: TGTGCCAGCAGAGCCACGGGGGAGACCCAGTACTTC. Translating it yields CASRATGETQYF.